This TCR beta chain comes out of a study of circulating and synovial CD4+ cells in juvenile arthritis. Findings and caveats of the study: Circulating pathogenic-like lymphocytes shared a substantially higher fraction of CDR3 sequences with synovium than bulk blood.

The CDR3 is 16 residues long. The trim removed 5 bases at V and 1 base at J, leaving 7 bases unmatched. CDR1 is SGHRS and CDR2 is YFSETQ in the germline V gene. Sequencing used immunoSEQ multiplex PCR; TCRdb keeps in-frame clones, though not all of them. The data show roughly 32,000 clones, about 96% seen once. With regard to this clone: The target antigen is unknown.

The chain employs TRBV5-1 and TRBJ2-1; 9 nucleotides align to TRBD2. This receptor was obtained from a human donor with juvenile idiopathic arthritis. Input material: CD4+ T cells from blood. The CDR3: CASRIAAGGSYNEQFF. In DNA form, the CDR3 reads TGCGCCAGCAGAATCGCAGCGGGGGGTTCCTACAATGAGCAGTTCTTC.